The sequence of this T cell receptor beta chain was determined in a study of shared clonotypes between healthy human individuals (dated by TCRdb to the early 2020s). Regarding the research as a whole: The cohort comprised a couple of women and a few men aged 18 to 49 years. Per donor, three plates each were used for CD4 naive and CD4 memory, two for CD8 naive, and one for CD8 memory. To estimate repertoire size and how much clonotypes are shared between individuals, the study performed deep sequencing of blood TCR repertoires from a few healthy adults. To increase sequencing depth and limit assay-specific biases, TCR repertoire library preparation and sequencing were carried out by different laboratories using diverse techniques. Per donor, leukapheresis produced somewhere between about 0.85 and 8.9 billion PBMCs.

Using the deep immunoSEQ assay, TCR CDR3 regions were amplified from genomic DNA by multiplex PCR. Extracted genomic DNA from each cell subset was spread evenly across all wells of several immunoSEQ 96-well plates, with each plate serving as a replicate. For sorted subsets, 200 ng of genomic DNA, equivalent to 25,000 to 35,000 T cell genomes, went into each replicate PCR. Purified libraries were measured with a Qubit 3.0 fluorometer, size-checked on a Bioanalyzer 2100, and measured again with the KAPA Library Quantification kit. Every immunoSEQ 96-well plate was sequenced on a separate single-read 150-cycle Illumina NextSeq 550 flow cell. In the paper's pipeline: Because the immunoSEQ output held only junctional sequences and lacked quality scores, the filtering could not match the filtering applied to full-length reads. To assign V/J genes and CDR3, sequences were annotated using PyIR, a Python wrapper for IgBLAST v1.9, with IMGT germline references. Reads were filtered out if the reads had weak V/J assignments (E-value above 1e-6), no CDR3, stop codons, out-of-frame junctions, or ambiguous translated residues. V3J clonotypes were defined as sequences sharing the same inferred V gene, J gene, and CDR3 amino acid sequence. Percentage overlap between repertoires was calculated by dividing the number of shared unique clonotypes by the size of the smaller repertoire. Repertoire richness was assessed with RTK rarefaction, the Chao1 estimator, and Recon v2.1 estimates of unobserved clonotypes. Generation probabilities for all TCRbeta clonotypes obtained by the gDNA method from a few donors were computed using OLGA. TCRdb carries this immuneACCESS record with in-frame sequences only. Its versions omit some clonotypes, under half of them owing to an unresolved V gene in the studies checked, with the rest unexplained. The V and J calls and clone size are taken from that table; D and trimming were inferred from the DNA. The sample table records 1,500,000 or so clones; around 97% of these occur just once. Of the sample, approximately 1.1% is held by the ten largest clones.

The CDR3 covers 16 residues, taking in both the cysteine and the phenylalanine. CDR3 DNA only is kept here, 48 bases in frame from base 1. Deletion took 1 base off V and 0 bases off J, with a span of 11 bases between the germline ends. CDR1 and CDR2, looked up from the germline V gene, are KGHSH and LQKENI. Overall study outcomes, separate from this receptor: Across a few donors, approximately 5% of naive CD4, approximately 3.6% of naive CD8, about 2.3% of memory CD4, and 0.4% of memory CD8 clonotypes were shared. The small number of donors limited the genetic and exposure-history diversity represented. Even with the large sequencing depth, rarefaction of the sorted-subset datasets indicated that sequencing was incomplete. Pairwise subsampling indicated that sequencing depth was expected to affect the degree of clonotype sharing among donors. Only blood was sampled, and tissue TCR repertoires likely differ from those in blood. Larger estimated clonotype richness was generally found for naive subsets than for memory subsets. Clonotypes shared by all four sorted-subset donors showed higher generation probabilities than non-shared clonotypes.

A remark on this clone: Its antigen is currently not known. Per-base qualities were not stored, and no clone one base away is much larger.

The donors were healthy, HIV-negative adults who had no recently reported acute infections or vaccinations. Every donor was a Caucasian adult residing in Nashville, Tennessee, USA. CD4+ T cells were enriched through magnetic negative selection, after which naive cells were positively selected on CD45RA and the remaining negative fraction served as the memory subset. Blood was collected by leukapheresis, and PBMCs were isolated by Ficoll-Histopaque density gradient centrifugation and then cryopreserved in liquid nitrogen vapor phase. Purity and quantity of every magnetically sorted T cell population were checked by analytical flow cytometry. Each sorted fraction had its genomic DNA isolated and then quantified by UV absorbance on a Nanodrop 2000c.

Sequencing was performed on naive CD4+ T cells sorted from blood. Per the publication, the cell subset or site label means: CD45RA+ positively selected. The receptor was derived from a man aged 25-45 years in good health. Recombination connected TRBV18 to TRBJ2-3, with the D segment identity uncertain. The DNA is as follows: TGTGCCAGCTCACCACAGAGCAGCGCTAGCACAGATACGCAGTATTTT. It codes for CASSPQSSASTDTQYF.